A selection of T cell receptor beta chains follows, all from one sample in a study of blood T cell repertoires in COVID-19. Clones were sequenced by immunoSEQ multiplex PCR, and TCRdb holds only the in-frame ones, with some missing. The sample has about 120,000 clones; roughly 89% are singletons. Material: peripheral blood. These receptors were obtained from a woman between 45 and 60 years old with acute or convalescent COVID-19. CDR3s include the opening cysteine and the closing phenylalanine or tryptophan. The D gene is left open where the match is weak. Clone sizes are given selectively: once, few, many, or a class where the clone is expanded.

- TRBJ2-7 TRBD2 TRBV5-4 TGTGCCAGCAGCTACATAGCGGGCCCCTCCTACGAGCAGTACTTC CASSYIAGPSYEQYF
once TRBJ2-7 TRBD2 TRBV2 TGTGCCAGCAGACTAGCGGGAATCGACGAGCAGTACTTC CASRLAGIDEQYF
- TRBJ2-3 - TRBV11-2 TGTGCCAGCAGCTTATATGATACGCAGTATTTT CASSLYDTQYF
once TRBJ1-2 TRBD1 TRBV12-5 TGTGCTAGTGGTTGGGACAGGCACTATGGCTACACCTTC CASGWDRHYGYTF
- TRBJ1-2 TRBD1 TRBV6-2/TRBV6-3 TGTGCCAGCAGTTTCGGGACAGGGGCCTCCTCGTCTGGCTACACCTTC CASSFGTGASSSGYTF
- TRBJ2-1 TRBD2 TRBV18 TGTGCCAGCTCACCAGGCGGGACTAGATCCCCCAATGAGCAGTTCTTC CASSPGGTRSPNEQFF
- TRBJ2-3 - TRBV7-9 TGTGCCGCCCGGAGCGAAACACGGGATACGCAGTATTTT CAARSETRDTQYF
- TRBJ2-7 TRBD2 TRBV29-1 TGCAGCGTTCTCGGGGGGTCCTACGAGCAGTACTTC CSVLGGSYEQYF
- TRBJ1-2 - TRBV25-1 TGTGCCAGCAGTGATTGGGGGAGGAACTATGGCTACACCTTC CASSDWGRNYGYTF
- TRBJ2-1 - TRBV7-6 TGTGCCAGCAGCCCCCCCCTCGGAGCCTACAATGAGCAGTTCTTC CASSPPLGAYNEQFF
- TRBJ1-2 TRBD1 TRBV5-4 TGTGCCAGCAGCTTAGGACAGGGACGTTATGGCTACACCTTC CASSLGQGRYGYTF
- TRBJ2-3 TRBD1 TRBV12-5 TGTGCTAGTGGTACGGGACAGGGGAAGGGGACAGATACGCAGTATTTT CASGTGQGKGTDTQYF
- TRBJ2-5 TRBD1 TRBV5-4 TGTGCCAGCAGCCCTCCGGGACAGGGGATGGAGACCCAGTACTTC CASSPPGQGMETQYF
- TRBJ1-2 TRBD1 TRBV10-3 TGTGCATCTGCCGGGACAGACATCAACTATGGCTACACCTTC CASAGTDINYGYTF
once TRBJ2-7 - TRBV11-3 TGTGCCAGCAGCGACCGGGACACCTACGAGCAGTACTTC CASSDRDTYEQYF
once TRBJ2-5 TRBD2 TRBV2 TGTGCCACCCGGGAGGACGTGAGAGAGACCCAGTACTTC CATREDVRETQYF
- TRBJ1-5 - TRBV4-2 TGTGCCAGCAGCCAAGATAGGCAGGGGCCTTGGCCCCAGCATTTT CASSQDRQGPWPQHF
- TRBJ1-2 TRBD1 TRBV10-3 TGTGCCATCAGTGAGCCGGGACAGGGGTGGTTCGGCTACACCTTC CAISEPGQGWFGYTF
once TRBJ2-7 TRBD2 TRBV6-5 TGTGCCAGCGGCCTAGCGGAATCCTACGAGCAGTACTTC CASGLAESYEQYF
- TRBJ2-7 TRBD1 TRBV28 TGTGCCAGCACCCGTTCCGGGACAGGGAACTACGAGCAGTACTTC CASTRSGTGNYEQYF
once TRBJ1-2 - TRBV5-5 TGTGCCAGCAGCTTGGTTAGGGGCTATGGCTACACCTTC CASSLVRGYGYTF
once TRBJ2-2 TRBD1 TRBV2 TGTGCCAGCAGTTACCGCGGACAGGGGAACACCGGGGAGCTGTTTTTT CASSYRGQGNTGELFF
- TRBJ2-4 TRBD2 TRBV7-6 TGTGCCAGCAGCTCCGGGGGGGCACAAAACATTCAGTACTTC CASSSGGAQNIQYF
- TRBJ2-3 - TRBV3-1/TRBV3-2 TGTGCCAGCAGCCCGAGCGGGACAGATACGCAGTATTTT CASSPSGTDTQYF
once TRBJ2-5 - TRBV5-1 TGCGCCAGCAGCTTGGCGTCTATTCAAGAGACCCAGTACTTC CASSLASIQETQYF
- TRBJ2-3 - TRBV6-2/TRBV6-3 TGTGCCAGCAGTTACTTAATAGCGGAATTAGACACAGATACGCAGTATTTT CASSYLIAELDTDTQYF
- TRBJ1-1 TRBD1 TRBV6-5 TGTGCCAGCAGCCCCGGACAGGTGGACACTGAAGCTTTCTTT CASSPGQVDTEAFF
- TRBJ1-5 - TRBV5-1 TGCGCCAGCAGCTTGGGAGATGATCAGCCCCAGCATTTT CASSLGDDQPQHF
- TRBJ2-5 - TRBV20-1 TGCAGTGCTAGACCCTCGGAGACCCAGTACTTC CSARPSETQYF
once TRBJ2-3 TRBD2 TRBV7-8 TGTGCCAGCAGCTTTCCCGGGGGGGCCGTCACAGATACGCAGTATTTT CASSFPGGAVTDTQYF
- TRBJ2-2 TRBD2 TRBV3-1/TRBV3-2 TGTGCCAGCAGCCAAGAAACTAGCGGGCCGAACACCGGGGAGCTGTTTTTT CASSQETSGPNTGELFF
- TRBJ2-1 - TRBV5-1 TGCGCCAGCAGCTTGGCCGAGAATCGAGCCTACAATGAGCAGTTCTTC CASSLAENRAYNEQFF
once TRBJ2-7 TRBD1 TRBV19 TGTGCCAGTAGTATTTCGGCGACAGGGGACCTTGGGGGTGGGGAGCAGTACTTC CASSISATGDLGGGEQYF
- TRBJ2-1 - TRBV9 TGTGCCAGCAGCGTAGCCAGCGCCTCCTACAATGAGCAGTTCTTC CASSVASASYNEQFF
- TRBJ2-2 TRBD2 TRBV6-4 TGTGCCAGCAGTGGACTAGCGGGGGGGCATTCCACCGGGGAGCTGTTTTTT CASSGLAGGHSTGELFF
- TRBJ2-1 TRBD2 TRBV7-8 TGTGCCAGCAGCTTAGTTACCAGCGGGGGGTACAATGAGCAGTTCTTC CASSLVTSGGYNEQFF
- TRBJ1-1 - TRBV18 TGTGCCAGCTCACCACGAGGGAACACTGAAGCTTTCTTT CASSPRGNTEAFF
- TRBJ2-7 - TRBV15 TGTGCCGCCAGCAGAGATCCAGGGCCCGCCTACGAGCAGTACTTC CAASRDPGPAYEQYF
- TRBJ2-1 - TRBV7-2 TGTGCCAGCAGCTTAGAACGGGGCTCCTACAATGAGCAGTTCTTC CASSLERGSYNEQFF
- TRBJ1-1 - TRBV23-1 TGCGCCAGCAGTCAATCGGAGGGTCGAGAAAACACTGAAGCTTTCTTT CASSQSEGRENTEAFF
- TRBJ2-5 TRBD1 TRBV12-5 TGTGCTAGTGGTTTGGGTCAGGCCCCGGGACAGCAAGAGACCCAGTACTTC CASGLGQAPGQQETQYF
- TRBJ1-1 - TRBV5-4 TGTGCCAGCAGCCCCGACACGAACACTGAAGCTTTCTTT CASSPDTNTEAFF
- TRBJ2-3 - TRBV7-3 TGTGCCAGCAGCCCCTGGGGACGGAGGGCAACAGATACGCAGTATTTT CASSPWGRRATDTQYF
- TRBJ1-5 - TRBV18 TGTGCCAGCTCCCGCGATCAGGGGAGCAATCAGCCCCAGCATTTT CASSRDQGSNQPQHF
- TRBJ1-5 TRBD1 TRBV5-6 TGTGCCAGCAGCTTTCGGGGATCAGGGGGCCAGCCCCAGCATTTT CASSFRGSGGQPQHF
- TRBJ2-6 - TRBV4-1 TGCGCCAGCAGCCAAGTGGATATGGGGCTGGCTGGGGCCAACGTCCTGACTTTC CASSQVDMGLAGANVLTF
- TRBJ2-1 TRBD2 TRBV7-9 TGTGCCAGCAGCTTGGGACTAGCAGGACACAATGAGCAGTTCTTC CASSLGLAGHNEQFF
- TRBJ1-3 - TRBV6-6 TGTGCCAGCAGTTACTCGAACGGGGGAAACACCATATATTTT CASSYSNGGNTIYF
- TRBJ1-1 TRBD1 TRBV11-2 TGTGCCAGCAGGGCCGGGACAGGGGACGCGAACACTGAAGCTTTCTTT CASRAGTGDANTEAFF
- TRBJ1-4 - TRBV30 TGTGCCTGGACAGGGTTAAATGAAAAACTGTTTTTT CAWTGLNEKLFF
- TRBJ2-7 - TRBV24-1 TGTGCCACCAGTGACTCGGACAGTCCCCACGAGCAGTACTTC CATSDSDSPHEQYF
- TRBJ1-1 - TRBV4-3 TGCGCCAGCAGCCTCTCCGCGGGCAACACTGAAGCTTTCTTT CASSLSAGNTEAFF
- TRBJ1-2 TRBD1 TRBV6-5 TGTGCCAGCAGTTACGTGGACAGGGTGATGGGAGGCTACACCTTC CASSYVDRVMGGYTF
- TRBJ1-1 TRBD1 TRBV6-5 TGTGCCAGCAGTTACTCGACAGGGTCGGGCACTGAAGCTTTCTTT CASSYSTGSGTEAFF
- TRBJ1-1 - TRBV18 TGTGCCAGCTCACCACTAAGGGAGATGAACACTGAAGCTTTCTTT CASSPLREMNTEAFF
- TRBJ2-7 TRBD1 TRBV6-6 TGTGCCAGCAGACCGGACAGGGACGAGCAGTACTTC CASRPDRDEQYF
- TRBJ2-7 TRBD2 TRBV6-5 TGTGCCAGCAGTTCCCGATCTAGCGGGAGCGACGAGCAGTACTTC CASSSRSSGSDEQYF
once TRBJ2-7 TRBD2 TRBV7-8 TGTGCCAGCAGCCTCGGACTAGGCGAGCAGTACTTC CASSLGLGEQYF
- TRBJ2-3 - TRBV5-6 TGTGCCAGCAGCTTGATAGGGGACACAGATACGCAGTATTTT CASSLIGDTDTQYF
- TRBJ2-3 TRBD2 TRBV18 TGTGCCAGCTCACTGACTAGCGGCACCACAGATACGCAGTATTTT CASSLTSGTTDTQYF